This TCR beta chain was recovered during a study of early T cells in non-severe SARS-CoV-2 infection. Study summary: The chains were unpaired, and the sequenced material was bulk RNA from unsorted whole blood.

The length of the CDR3 is 13 residues. V dropped 4 bases and J dropped 4 bases, with 10 bases sitting between them. Germline V gene lookup returns CDR1 LGHNA and CDR2 YSLEER. This clonotype was detected ten times or more. The antigen remains unidentified. Whole-study findings and limits: Private and CD4 specificities were missed by VDJdb matching, skewed to anti-spike CD8.

Individual cDNA molecules were tagged with unique molecular identifiers. One entry per CDR3 protein, called by TCRdb with MiXCR from the 5' RACE reads. Of fewer than 70,000 distinct CDR3 sequences listed, 4.6% were seen once; the top ten hold approximately 3.7%. This TCR came from an adult who was a healthcare worker with PCR-confirmed SARS-CoV-2 infection or an uninfected control (not recorded which). The donor label of this sample is uncertain. V gene TRBV4-3 combines with J gene TRBJ1-1; unclear D gene. The material sequenced was whole blood, taken at baseline. CDR3 residues: CASSRRGVTEAFF. The CDR3 DNA follows: TGCGCCAGCAGCCGCAGAGGCGTCACTGAAGCTTTCTTT.